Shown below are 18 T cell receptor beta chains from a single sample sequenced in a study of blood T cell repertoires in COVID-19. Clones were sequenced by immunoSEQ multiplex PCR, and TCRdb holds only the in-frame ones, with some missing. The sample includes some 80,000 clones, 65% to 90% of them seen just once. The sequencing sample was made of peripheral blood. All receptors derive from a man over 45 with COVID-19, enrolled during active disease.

In DNA, the CDR3 is TGTGCCAGCAGTCCCGGGACAGGGGGCTGGAGAGGAAACACCATATATTTT. Its translation is CASSPGTGGWRGNTIYF. J is TRBJ1-3 and V is TRBV6-6, with 12 bases that match TRBD1. Germline V gene lookup returns CDR1 MNHNY and CDR2 SVGAGI (reference sequence). This CDR3 comprises 17 residues. J lost 4 bases, V lost 5 bases, and 9 bases had no gene match.

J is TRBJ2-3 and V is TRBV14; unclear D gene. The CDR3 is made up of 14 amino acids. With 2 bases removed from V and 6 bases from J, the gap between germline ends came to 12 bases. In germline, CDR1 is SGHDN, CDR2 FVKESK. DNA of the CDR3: TGTGCCAGCAGCCAACCCCCACCGGTGGATACGCAGTATTTT. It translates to CASSQPPPVDTQYF.

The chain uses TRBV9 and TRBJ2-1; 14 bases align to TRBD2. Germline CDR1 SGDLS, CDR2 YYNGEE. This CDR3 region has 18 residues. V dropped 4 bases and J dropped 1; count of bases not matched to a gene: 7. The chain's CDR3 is CASSKGLAGVGSYNEQFF. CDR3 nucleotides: TGTGCCAGCAGCAAGGGACTAGCGGGAGTTGGGTCCTACAATGAGCAGTTCTTC.

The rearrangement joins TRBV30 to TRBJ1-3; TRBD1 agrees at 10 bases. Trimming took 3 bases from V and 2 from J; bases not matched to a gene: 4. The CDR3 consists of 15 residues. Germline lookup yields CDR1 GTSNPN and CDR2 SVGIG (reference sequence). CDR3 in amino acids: CAWSKGQGAGNTIYF. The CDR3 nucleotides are TGTGCCTGGAGCAAAGGACAGGGGGCTGGAAACACCATATATTTT.

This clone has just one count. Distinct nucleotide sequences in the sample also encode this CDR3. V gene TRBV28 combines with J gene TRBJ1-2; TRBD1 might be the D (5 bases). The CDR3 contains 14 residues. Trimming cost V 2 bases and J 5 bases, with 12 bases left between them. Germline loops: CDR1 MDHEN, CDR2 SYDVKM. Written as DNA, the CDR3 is TGTGCCAGCAGTTTAATGGGGCAGCCTTATGGCTACACCTTC. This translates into CASSLMGQPYGYTF.

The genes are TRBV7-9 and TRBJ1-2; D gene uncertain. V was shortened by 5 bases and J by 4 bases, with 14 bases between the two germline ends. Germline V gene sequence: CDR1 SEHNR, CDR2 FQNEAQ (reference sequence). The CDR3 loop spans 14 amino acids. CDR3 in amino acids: CASSPMGSFYGYTF. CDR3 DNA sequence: TGTGCCAGCAGCCCTATGGGGAGTTTCTATGGCTACACCTTC.

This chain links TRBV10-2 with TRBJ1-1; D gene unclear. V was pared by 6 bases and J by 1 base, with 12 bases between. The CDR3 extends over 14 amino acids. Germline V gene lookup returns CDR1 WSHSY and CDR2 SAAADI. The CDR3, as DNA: TGCGCCAGCAGAGCGGGGTTCAGGAACACTGAAGCTTTCTTT. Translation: CASRAGFRNTEAFF.

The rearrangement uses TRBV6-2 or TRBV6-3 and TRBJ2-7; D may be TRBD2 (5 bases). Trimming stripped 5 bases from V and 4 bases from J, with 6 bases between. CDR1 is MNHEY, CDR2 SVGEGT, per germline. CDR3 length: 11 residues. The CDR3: CASSRGYEQYF. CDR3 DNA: TGTGCCAGCAGTCGGGGTTACGAGCAGTACTTC.

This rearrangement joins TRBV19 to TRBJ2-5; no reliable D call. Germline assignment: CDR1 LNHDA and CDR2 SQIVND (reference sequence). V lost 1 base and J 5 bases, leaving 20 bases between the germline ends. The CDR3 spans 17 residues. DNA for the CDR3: TGTGCCAGTAGTATAGGGTTCTCGCCCAGATCCAGTGAGACCCAGTACTTC. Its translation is CASSIGFSPRSSETQYF.

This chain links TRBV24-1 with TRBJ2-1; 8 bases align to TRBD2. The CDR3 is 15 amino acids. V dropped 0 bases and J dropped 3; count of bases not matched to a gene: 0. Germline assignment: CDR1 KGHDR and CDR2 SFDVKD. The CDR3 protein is CATSDLSGSYNEQFF. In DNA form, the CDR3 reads TGTGCCACCAGTGATTTGAGCGGGAGCTACAATGAGCAGTTCTTC.

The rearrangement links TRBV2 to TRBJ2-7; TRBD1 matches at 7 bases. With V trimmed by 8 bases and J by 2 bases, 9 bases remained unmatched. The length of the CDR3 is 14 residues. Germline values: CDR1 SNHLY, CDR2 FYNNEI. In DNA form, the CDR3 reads TGTGCCAGCTCCCAGCGGACAGGTCCCTACGAGCAGTACTTC. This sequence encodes CASSQRTGPYEQYF. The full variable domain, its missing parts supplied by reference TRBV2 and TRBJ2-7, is EPEVTQTPSHQVTQMGQEVILRCVPISNHLYFYWYRQILGQKVEFLVSFYNNEISEKSEIFDDQFSVERPDGSNFTLKIRSTKLEDSAMYFCASSQRTGPYEQYFGPGTRLTVT.

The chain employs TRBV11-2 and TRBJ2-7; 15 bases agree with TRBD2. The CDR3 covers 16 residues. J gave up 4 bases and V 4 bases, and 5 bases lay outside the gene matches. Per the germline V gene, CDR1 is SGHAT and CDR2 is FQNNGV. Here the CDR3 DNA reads TGTGCCAGCAGCTCCGGACTAGCGGGAGGGGGATACGAGCAGTACTTC. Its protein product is CASSSGLAGGGYEQYF.

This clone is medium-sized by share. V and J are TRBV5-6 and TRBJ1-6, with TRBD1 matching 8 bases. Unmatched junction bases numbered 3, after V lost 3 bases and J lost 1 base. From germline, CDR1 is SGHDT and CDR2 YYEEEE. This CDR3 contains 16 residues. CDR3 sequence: CASSSTGASYNSPLHF. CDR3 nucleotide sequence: TGTGCCAGCAGCTCGACAGGGGCATCCTATAATTCACCCCTCCACTTT.

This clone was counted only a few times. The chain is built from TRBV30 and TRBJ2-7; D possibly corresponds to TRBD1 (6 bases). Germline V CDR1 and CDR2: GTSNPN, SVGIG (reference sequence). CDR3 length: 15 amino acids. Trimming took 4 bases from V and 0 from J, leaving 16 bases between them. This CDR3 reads CAWTEDGGPSYEQYF. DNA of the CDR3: TGTGCCTGGACTGAGGATGGGGGCCCCTCCTACGAGCAGTACTTC. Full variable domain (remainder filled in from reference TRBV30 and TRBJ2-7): SQTIHQWPATLVQPVGSPLSLECTVEGTSNPNLYWYRQAAGRGLQLLFYSVGIGQISSEVPQNLSASRPQDRQFILSSKKLLLSDSGFYLCAWTEDGGPSYEQYFGPGTRLTVT.

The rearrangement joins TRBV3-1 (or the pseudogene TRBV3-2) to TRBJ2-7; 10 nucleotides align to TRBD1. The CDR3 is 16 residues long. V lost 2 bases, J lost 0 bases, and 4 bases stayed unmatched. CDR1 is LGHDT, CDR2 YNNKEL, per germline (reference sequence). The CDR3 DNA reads TGTGCCAGCAGCCAAACGGACAGGGGGAACTCCTACGAGCAGTACTTC. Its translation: CASSQTDRGNSYEQYF.

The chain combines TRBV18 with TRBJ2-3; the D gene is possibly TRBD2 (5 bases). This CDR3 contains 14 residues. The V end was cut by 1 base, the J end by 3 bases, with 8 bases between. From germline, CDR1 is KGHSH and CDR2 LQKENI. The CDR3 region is CASSPLRETDTQYF. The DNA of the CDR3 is TGTGCCAGCTCACCACTTAGGGAGACAGATACGCAGTATTTT.

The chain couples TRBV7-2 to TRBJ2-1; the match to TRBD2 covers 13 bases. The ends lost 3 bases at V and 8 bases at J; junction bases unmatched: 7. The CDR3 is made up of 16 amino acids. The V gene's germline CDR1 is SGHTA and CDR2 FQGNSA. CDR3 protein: CASSLRGTSGAYEQFF. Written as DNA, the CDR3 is TGTGCCAGCAGCTTGCGCGGGACTAGCGGGGCCTATGAGCAGTTCTTC.

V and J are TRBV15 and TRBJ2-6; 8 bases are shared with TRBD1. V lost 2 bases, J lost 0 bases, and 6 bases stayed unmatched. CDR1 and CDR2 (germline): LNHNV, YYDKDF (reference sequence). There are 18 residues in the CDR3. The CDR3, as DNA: TGTGCCACCAGCAGAAGCAAGGGACAGGTCTCTGGGGCCAACGTCCTGACTTTC. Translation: CATSRSKGQVSGANVLTF.